This T cell receptor (beta chain) comes out of a study of CD8+ T cells in alopecia areata listed by TCRdb under 2018. For the study in its entirety: The treated patients, all with moderate-to-severe alopecia areata, were enrolled in an open-label pilot trial of oral tofacitinib given at 5 to 10 mg twice daily. Tofacitinib was given for 6 to 18 months, followed by 6 months of follow-up off drug to assess delayed response and recurrence. Disease severity in treated patients was measured with the SALT score, which quantifies the percentage of affected scalp surface area. The study used high-throughput TCRbeta sequencing to examine T cell clonal expansion in alopecia areata, in both the C3H/HeJ mouse model and human patients. Human TCRbeta sequencing covered scalp tissue and sorted CD4+ and CD8+ peripheral blood T cells from patchy and totalis/universalis alopecia areata patients and healthy controls. Biopsies were taken from tofacitinib-treated patients at baseline and at 4 and 24 weeks of treatment, and a later scalp biopsy was taken in several of the tofacitinib-treated patients. Scalp clonality was compared across normal scalp (n=4), patchy alopecia areata scalp (n=8), and alopecia totalis/universalis scalp (n=8). RNA was obtained with the PAXgene miRNA kit for fixed scalp, the miRNeasy kit for PBMCs, and the RNeasy kit for mouse skin. TCRbeta CDR3 regions were amplified by immunoSEQ multiplex PCR using 35 Vbeta forward and 13 Jbeta reverse primers.

Points the paper makes about the study in general: Because the treated cohort was small and included a single nonresponder, larger studies are needed to assess links between baseline CD8+ expansion and response. Scalp clonality and the number of expanded CD8+ clones among the top 100 scalp clones were significantly decreased by tofacitinib. Unlike mouse skin, which is dominated by gammadelta T cells, normal human skin has resident alphabeta T cells that are also sequenced, and this complicates analysis of the scalp TCR repertoire. Many expanded lesional clones were found to persist in scalp and blood during tofacitinib treatment, and relapse after treatment cessation may be partly explained by this persistence. Lesional scalp, especially in alopecia totalis/universalis, showed higher clonality and more expanded CD8+ clones than normal scalp, suggesting antigenic drive. Shared TCR sequences between patients were less evident than in mice, which may be partly attributable to HLA diversity in the patient population.

Of note for this clone: What this receptor recognizes is not known. Per-base quality was not reported, and no clone a single base away is much larger than it.

The CDR3, cysteine through phenylalanine, is 12 amino acids long. Of all the DNA, just the CDR3 is kept, 36 bases in frame from base 1. Trimming costs V 4 bases and J 3 bases, and their ends lie 9 bases apart. According to the germline V gene, CDR1 reads SQVTM and CDR2 reads ANQGSEA. Libraries were made using the immunoSEQ multiplex PCR assay. For TCR sequencing, RNA was extracted from every sample and reverse transcribed into cDNA to serve as template. SuperScript III was used for first-strand cDNA synthesis, primed with a 2:1 mix of oligo-dT and random hexamers. Amplification bias was assessed with a synthetic immune receptor repertoire, and residual bias was removed computationally. In the original analysis: Raw reads were preprocessed for error removal, and CDR3 was defined according to IMGT conventions as running from the conserved cysteine to phenylalanine. To get clonality, Shannon entropy was normalized by log2 of the number of productive unique TCRs and the result was subtracted from 1. Scalp TCRbeta sequences were cross-referenced with sorted blood CD4 and CD8 repertoires so that the CD4 or CD8 identity of scalp clones could be inferred. Not all clones reach the TCRdb copy of this immuneACCESS table, which keeps in-frame sequences only. Checked studies attribute under half of the gap to unresolved V genes and leave the rest unexplained. The V and J calls and the clone size are those of that table, but D and trimming were determined from the DNA. This sample comprises 200,000 or so clones, 55% to 70% of them detected only once. Of the sample, 5.5% falls within the top ten clones.

Sample time point, as interpreted from the label and publication: around 26 weeks on oral tofacitinib. The treatment or condition label, as the study defines it: oral pan-JAK inhibitor, 5-10 mg twice daily. From alopecia areata patients, peripheral blood was collected along with lesional scalp punch biopsies. PBMCs were isolated by density centrifugation and stained for CD3, CD4 and CD8, after which CD4+ and CD8+ T cells were sorted on a FACSAria. This clonotype was obtained from a human donor with alopecia areata. This sequence uses TRBV29-1 and TRBJ1-1, with an unclear D gene assignment. This specimen consisted of CD4+ T cells sorted from blood, obtained at week 24, from a patient treated with tofacitinib. CDR3 protein: CSVVGPDTEAFF. The sequenced DNA is TGCAGCGTTGTGGGTCCGGACACTGAAGCTTTCTTT.